The 32 T cell receptor beta chains in this list originate from one sample, sequenced in a study of T cells in Graves' hyperthyroidism and ophthalmopathy. The investigators amplified TCR beta CDR3 regions from RNA transcripts. The HTBI primer set served for first-round RT-PCR of the TCR CDR3. TCRdb passed the multiplex PCR reads through MiXCR, listing each CDR3 protein once. The sample includes some 370,000 distinct CDR3 sequences, about 18% of them seen just once. Source material: blood. The source is a woman aged 25 to 39 with Graves' hyperthyroidism that later progressed to Graves' ophthalmopathy.

To note about this clonotype: This may stem from a read error, because a much larger clone lies one nucleotide away. The V call is TRBV3-1, the J call TRBJ2-3; either TRBD1 or TRBD2 may fit D (6 bases each). The CDR3 has 14 amino acids. V dropped 7 bases and J dropped 4 bases, with 15 bases sitting between them. Germline V lookup: CDR1 LGHDT, CDR2 YNNKEL (reference sequence). Here the CDR3 reads CASILAAGADTQYF. The CDR3 DNA is TGTGCCAGCATCTTAGCGGCAGGGGCAGATACGCAGTATTTT.

The table lists this clonotype with a count of one. V is TRBV6-1 and J is TRBJ1-2; TRBD1 matches 7 bases. Germline V gene data show CDR1 as MNHNS and CDR2 as SASEGT. This CDR3 is built from 13 residues. The V segment lost 6 bases and the J segment 6 bases; nucleotides outside the gene matches: 7. In DNA form, the CDR3 reads TGTGCCAGCAGCCACAGGGGAAGTAATGGCTACACCTTC. This translates into CASSHRGSNGYTF.

This clonotype was counted many times. The J gene is TRBJ1-2, the V gene TRBV4-1; D not resolved. V was clipped by 0 bases and J by 4 bases, with 12 bases between them. The length of the CDR3 is 15 residues. The V gene's germline CDR1 is MGHRA and CDR2 YSYEKL. CDR3 DNA: TGCGCCAGCAGCCAAGAAAATCGGGTGACCTATGGCTACACCTTC. Residues: CASSQENRVTYGYTF.

This clonotype was counted at least ten times. V and J are TRBV20-1 and TRBJ2-1; 12 bases align to TRBD2. Looked up from germline, CDR1 is DFQATT and CDR2 is SNEGSKA (reference sequence). V lost 2 bases, J lost 15 bases, and 14 bases stayed unmatched. The CDR3 sequence is 15 residues long. The CDR3 DNA reads as TGCAGTGCTAGACCTGCCGCCCTGACTAGCGGGAGCTTGTTCTTC. It is translated as CSARPAALTSGSLFF.

The chain joins TRBV12-3 or TRBV12-4 to TRBJ2-2, with a possible D match to TRBD1 (6 bases). Trimming cost V 5 bases and J 0 bases, with 10 bases left between them. There are 15 residues in the CDR3. The CDR3 loop reads CASSTTGSNTGELFF. CDR3 coding DNA: TGTGCCAGCAGTACGACAGGATCGAACACCGGGGAGCTGTTTTTT.

This clonotype showed up many times. The rearrangement joins TRBV20-1 to TRBJ2-2, with 8 bases identical to TRBD2. Germline-derived CDR1 and CDR2 are DFQATT and SNEGSKA (reference sequence). With V trimmed by 0 bases and J by 7 bases, 4 bases remained unmatched. The CDR3 consists of 14 residues. The CDR3 spells CSARDGLAGGELFF. CDR3 DNA sequence: TGCAGTGCTAGAGACGGTCTAGCGGGCGGGGAGCTGTTTTTT.

This clonotype was seen ten or more times. The chain has TRBV6-1 and TRBJ1-2; TRBD1 matches 9 bases. Trimming removed 6 bases from V and 6 bases from J; junction bases left unmatched: 11. The CDR3 length is 15 residues. Germline values: CDR1 MNHNS, CDR2 SASEGT. As DNA, the CDR3 is TGTGCCAGCAGCGCGGGAAGACGGACAGGGGATGGCTACACCTTC. Its protein product is CASSAGRRTGDGYTF.

This clonotype appeared many times. This chain joins TRBV27 and TRBJ2-7; 9 nucleotides line up with TRBD1. The CDR3 runs 14 residues. After removal of 0 bases from V and 6 bases from J, the junction contained 3 bases not matched to a gene. Germline CDR1 is MNHEY and CDR2 is SMNVEV (reference sequence). In nucleotides, the CDR3 is TGTGCCAGCAGTTTATCGGGGACAGGGAGCGAGCAGTACTTC. It is translated as CASSLSGTGSEQYF.

Ten or more counts support this clonotype. The genes are TRBV4-1 and TRBJ2-5; 7 positions match TRBD2. J gave up 2 bases and V 0 bases, and 6 bases lay outside the gene matches. The CDR3 covers 16 residues. CDR1 is MGHRA, CDR2 YSYEKL, per germline. CDR3 loop: CASSQDRLADQETQYF. The DNA for the CDR3 is TGCGCCAGCAGCCAAGATCGGCTAGCGGATCAAGAGACCCAGTACTTC.

This clonotype was observed at least ten times. This sequence joins TRBV7-9 and TRBJ2-3; TRBD2 might be the D (6 bases). Germline CDR1 reads SEHNR; CDR2 reads FQNEAQ (reference sequence). The CDR3 runs to 15 residues. The V and J ends lost 3 bases and 2 bases respectively, with 12 bases between them. The CDR3 DNA sequence: TGTGCCAGCAGCTTGGGACTTATTTACACAGATACGCAGTATTTT. As protein: CASSLGLIYTDTQYF.

This clonotype was detected many times. A junction end diverges from the germline sequence, so it may reflect a read error. The DNA of the CDR3 is TGTGCCAGCACTAACACACTGAACACTGAAGCTCTCTTT. Amino acids: CASTNTLNTEALF. V usage is TRBV12-3 or TRBV12-4 and J usage is TRBJ1-1; D not resolved. The CDR3 extends over 13 amino acids.

There are many counts of this clonotype. This rearrangement joins TRBV12-3 or TRBV12-4 to TRBJ2-7; D is uncertain. V lost 8 bases to trimming and J lost 4 bases, with 12 bases between them. CDR3 length: 12 residues. CDR3 DNA: TGTGCCAGCCGAGCATTGGAATACGAGCAGTACTTC. This gives the protein CASRALEYEQYF.

The genes are TRBV15 and TRBJ1-2; 8 positions agree with TRBD1. The V and J ends lost 5 bases and 3 bases, in that order; junction bases with no gene match: 11. The CDR3 is 16 amino acids. Germline V gene data show CDR1 as LNHNV and CDR2 as YYDKDF (reference sequence). The CDR3: CATSGSTGGGDYGYTF. The CDR3 nucleotides read TGTGCCACCAGCGGCAGTACAGGGGGTGGCGACTATGGCTACACCTTC.

This clonotype was picked up many times. J is TRBJ2-7 and V is TRBV6-2 or TRBV6-3; 10 bases are shared with TRBD1. V dropped 6 bases and J dropped 1; count of bases not matched to a gene: 6. The CDR3 length is 15 residues. CDR1 is MNHEY, CDR2 SVGEGT, per germline. The CDR3 loop is CASSNGGQGSYEQYF. CDR3 nucleotide sequence: TGTGCCAGCAGCAACGGGGGACAGGGGTCCTACGAGCAGTACTTC.

This clonotype was observed a few times. V and J are TRBV7-8 and TRBJ2-1; TRBD2 matches at 8 bases. V shed 4 bases and J 6 bases; nucleotides not matched to a gene: 8. CDR1 is SGHVS, CDR2 FQNEAQ, per germline. CDR3 length: 15 amino acids. The CDR3: CASSSGTSVGNEQFF. DNA of the CDR3: TGTGCCAGCAGCTCGGGGACTAGTGTCGGCAATGAGCAGTTCTTC.

This clonotype came up many times. The genes are TRBV27 and TRBJ1-2, with D maybe TRBD1 (5 bases). The CDR3 spans 15 residues. V lost 6 bases and J lost 4, with 18 bases in between. Germline assignment: CDR1 MNHEY and CDR2 SMNVEV (reference sequence). CDR3 DNA: TGTGCCAGCAGAAGCATTAATAGGGGAACCTATGGCTACACCTTC. Its translation: CASRSINRGTYGYTF.

Concerning this clonotype itself: A read error may explain this, as a much larger clone is one base away. The chain recombines TRBV6-1 with TRBJ1-2; perhaps TRBD1 as D (5 bases). Trimming shortened V by 4 bases and J by 7 bases, and 19 bases separated the two germline ends. The germline V gene has CDR1 MNHNS and CDR2 SASEGT. This CDR3 comprises 15 residues. The CDR3 DNA reads as TGTGCCAGCAGTGTCGGGGCCCGGTGGGACTGTGGCTACACCTTC. Residues: CASSVGARWDCGYTF.

This clonotype was seen many times. The rearrangement uses TRBV28 and TRBJ1-2; a weak D match, TRBD1 (5 bases). The V and J ends lost 3 bases and 2 bases respectively, with 13 bases between them. The CDR3 has 15 residues. The germline V gene encodes CDR1 MDHEN and CDR2 SYDVKM. The CDR3 region is CASSLMEGLNYGYTF. The DNA of the CDR3 is TGTGCCAGCAGTTTGATGGAGGGGCTAAACTATGGCTACACCTTC.

This clonotype has a count of ten or more. This chain joins TRBV19 and TRBJ1-1; D is unclear. Trimming pared 5 bases from V and 3 bases from J, leaving 10 bases between. CDR1 and CDR2 (germline): LNHDA, SQIVND (reference sequence). This CDR3 region has 13 residues. CDR3 sequence (DNA): TGTGCCAGTAGTCTGGGTTGGGACACTGAAGCTTTCTTT. Translation: CASSLGWDTEAFF.

This clonotype has ten or more counts. The gene calls are TRBV7-8 and TRBJ2-5; 8 nucleotides align to TRBD2. Germline lookup yields CDR1 SGHVS and CDR2 FQNEAQ. After removal of 3 bases from V and 4 bases from J, the junction contained 7 bases not matched to a gene. The CDR3 consists of 15 residues. The CDR3 spells CASSLASGRLETQYF. DNA for the CDR3: TGTGCCAGCAGCTTGGCTAGCGGGCGGCTAGAGACCCAGTACTTC.

The rearrangement links TRBV4-2 to TRBJ2-7; D gene unclear. This CDR3 spans 15 amino acids. With 0 bases removed from V and 2 bases from J, the gap between germline ends came to 11 bases. Germline CDR1 and CDR2: LGHNA and YNFKEQ. CDR3 loop: CASSQDLGPTYEQYF. For the CDR3, the DNA is TGTGCCAGCAGCCAAGATCTAGGCCCTACCTACGAGCAGTACTTC.

V and J are TRBV5-8 and TRBJ1-5; D gene ambiguous. The ends were cut back, 4 bases at V and 11 bases at J, with 13 bases in the middle. CDR3 size: 12 residues. The germline gives CDR1 SGHTS, CDR2 YDEGEE. CDR3 nucleotide sequence: TGTGCCAGCAGCGCCCTCGCGGGGACCCAGCATTTT. It is translated as CASSALAGTQHF.

This clonotype has at least ten counts. This chain uses TRBV10-3 with TRBJ1-4; 7 positions agree with TRBD1. Trimming at V came to 2 bases and at J to 7 bases, leaving 1 base not matched to a gene. The CDR3 length is 13 residues. CDR1 ENHRY and CDR2 SYGVKD come from the germline V gene. CDR3 amino acids: CAISETGAEKLFF. CDR3 DNA: TGTGCCATCAGTGAGACAGGGGCTGAAAAACTGTTTTTT.

The chain joins TRBV7-8 to TRBJ2-1; the D is unclear. The V and J ends lost 6 bases and 7 bases respectively, with 13 bases between them. The CDR3 is 13 residues long. Per germline, CDR1 SGHVS and CDR2 FQNEAQ. CDR3 DNA sequence: TGTGCCAGCAGTGTGAGGCCGCTGAATGAGCAGTTCTTC. Protein product: CASSVRPLNEQFF.

This clonotype was picked up many times. The chain uses TRBV2 and TRBJ1-1, with 9 bases fitting TRBD1. V gave up 10 bases and J gave up 7 bases; unmatched junction bases: 16. Germline assignment: CDR1 SNHLY and CDR2 FYNNEI. This CDR3 is built from 15 residues. CDR3 bases: TGTGCCACCAAAGGGGGCCGGGACAGGGAGGGTGAAGCTTTCTTT. Translating gives CATKGGRDREGEAFF.

In its sample, this clonotype was seen a few times. V gene TRBV6-1 combines with J gene TRBJ2-1, with 8 bases aligning to TRBD2. The germline CDR1 and CDR2 sequences are MNHNS and SASEGT. V trimming: 2 bases; J trimming: 6 bases; junction bases outside the gene matches: 12. The CDR3 is 17 residues long. CDR3 in amino acids: CASSEWGGSGSSNEQFF. The CDR3 nucleotides read TGTGCCAGCAGTGAATGGGGCGGAAGCGGGAGCTCCAATGAGCAGTTCTTC.

V gene TRBV9 combines with J gene TRBJ2-3, with TRBD2 identical over 11 bases. The CDR3 length is 18 residues. Germline CDR1 and CDR2: SGDLS and YYNGEE. Unmatched junction bases numbered 9, after V lost 3 bases and J lost 0 bases. CDR3 protein: CASSASSSGGISTDTQYF. The CDR3 DNA reads TGTGCCAGCAGCGCTTCTTCTAGCGGGGGGATTAGCACAGATACGCAGTATTTT.

The genes are TRBV30 and TRBJ1-1; D gene ambiguous. The germline CDR1 and CDR2 sequences are GTSNPN and SVGIG (reference sequence). V was cut by 5 bases and J by 8 bases, with 12 bases left in between. This CDR3 is 11 amino acids long. DNA of the CDR3: TGTGCCTGGTTTCTTATGGCCGAAGCTTTCTTT. Its translation is CAWFLMAEAFF.

This clonotype was picked up a small number of times. The V gene is TRBV6-1, the J gene TRBJ2-3, with 7 positions matching TRBD2. Germline V gene data show CDR1 as MNHNS and CDR2 as SASEGT. V trimming: 10 bases; J trimming: 1 base; junction bases outside the gene matches: 20. The CDR3 contains 18 residues. The CDR3 DNA sequence: TGTGCCACTCAAATGGTACTCCTGATGGCGGGGGGCACAGATACGCAGTATTTT. It translates to CATQMVLLMAGGTDTQYF.

The chain couples TRBV5-1 to TRBJ2-7, with unresolved D. CDR1 and CDR2 (germline): SGHRS, YFSETQ. The CDR3 contains 18 residues. The V end lost 0 bases, the J end lost 4 bases, and 23 bases lay between the germline ends. CDR3 DNA: TGCGCCAGCAGCTTGGATTCATTTACCTTTCGAAGTGGATACGAGCAGTACTTC. Protein sequence: CASSLDSFTFRSGYEQYF.

This clonotype was detected many times. V is TRBV2 and J is TRBJ2-1, with 9 bases fitting TRBD2. Germline values: CDR1 SNHLY, CDR2 FYNNEI. V trimming: 1 base; J trimming: 4 bases; junction bases outside the gene matches: 11. This CDR3 has 18 amino acids. The CDR3 is CASSEGWRGGLGYNEQFF. The DNA for the CDR3 is TGTGCCAGCAGTGAAGGGTGGCGGGGGGGCTTAGGTTACAATGAGCAGTTCTTC.

Many counts were recorded for this clonotype. The V gene is TRBV29-1, the J gene TRBJ2-1; no firm D call. Germline V lookup: CDR1 SQVTM, CDR2 ANQGSEA. Between the trimmed V and J ends, which lost 0 bases and 0 bases, there was a span of 9 bases. The CDR3 runs 15 residues. This chain's CDR3 is CSVEDERSSYNEQFF. The CDR3 nucleotides read TGCAGCGTTGAAGATGAAAGGAGCTCCTACAATGAGCAGTTCTTC.